One sample yielded the 13 T cell receptor beta chains listed below, sequenced in a study of PD-1 blockade in classical Hodgkin lymphoma. Relapse was seen in all patients after autologous stem cell transplantation, and brentuximab vedotin exposure was variable. TCRdb keeps only in-frame clones here, not all; method: immunoSEQ multiplex PCR. The sample has 20,000 to 30,000 clones, 80% to 85% seen once; the top ten hold about 20%. Sequenced material: peripheral blood mononuclear cells (PBMCs), taken before the second cycle of nivolumab. The receptor source for this set is a human donor with classical Hodgkin lymphoma.

DNA of the CDR3: TGTGCCAGTAGTATAGGGGGCCAGGGTTTATTGGGTGAAGCTTTCTTT. Residues: CASSIGGQGLLGEAFF. The chain joins TRBV19 to TRBJ1-1; TRBD1 might be the D (5 bases). Germline values: CDR1 LNHDA, CDR2 SQIVND (reference sequence). The CDR3 is made up of 16 amino acids. V shed 1 base and J shed 7 bases, with 19 bases lying between them.

The rearrangement uses TRBV6-5 and TRBJ2-5, with 9 bases aligning to TRBD1. The better agreement between TRBJ2-7 and the DNA end casts doubt on the J call. Germline lookup yields CDR1 MNHEY and CDR2 SVGAGI. The CDR3 length is 14 residues. The chain's CDR3 is CASRRTGATYEQYF. The CDR3 DNA reads as TGTGCCAGCAGACGGACAGGGGCGACCTACGAGCAGTACTTC.

This clone came up a few times. The chain carries TRBV7-3 and TRBJ2-3; weak D call: TRBD1 (5 bases). Trimming cost V 8 bases and J 4 bases, with 13 bases left between them. The CDR3 spans 13 residues. The germline V gene encodes CDR1 SGHTA and CDR2 FQGTGA. The chain's CDR3 is CASGRAPADTQYF. CDR3 DNA sequence: TGTGCCAGCGGCAGGGCGCCTGCAGATACGCAGTATTTT.

The genes are TRBV10-3 and TRBJ1-5, with a weak D call TRBD1 (5 bases). The V and J ends lost 2 bases and 6 bases respectively, with 11 bases between them. The germline gives CDR1 ENHRY, CDR2 SYGVKD. The CDR3 has 14 amino acids. The DNA for the CDR3 is TGTGCCATCAGTGAGCCTGGTCAGGGTCAGCCCCAGCATTTT. It is translated as CAISEPGQGQPQHF.

This sequence joins TRBV6-5 and TRBJ1-5; D remains unclear. V was cut by 8 bases and J by 6 bases, with 2 bases left in between. Per germline, CDR1 MNHEY and CDR2 SVGAGI. CDR3 length: 9 amino acids. CDR3 DNA sequence: TGTGCCAGCGGTCAGCCCCAGCATTTT. Its translation is CASGQPQHF.

This clone was seen once. This chain joins TRBV7-9 and TRBJ2-3; D is possibly TRBD1 or TRBD2 (5 bases each). The germline V gene has CDR1 SEHNR and CDR2 FQNEAQ (reference sequence). CDR3 length: 15 residues. V lost 6 bases to trimming and J lost 0 bases, with 13 bases between them. CDR3 bases: TGTGCCAGCAGACCTAGGGGAGCTAGCACAGATACGCAGTATTTT. This sequence encodes CASRPRGASTDTQYF.

The gene calls are TRBV6-1 and TRBJ2-2, with 7 bases aligning to TRBD2. The CDR3 sequence is 14 residues long. J gave up 7 bases and V 11 bases, and 13 bases lay outside the gene matches. Germline-derived CDR1 and CDR2 are MNHNS and SASEGT. DNA of the CDR3: TGTGCCCCCTCGGCGGGGGAGGGGAACGGGGAGCTGTTTTTT. Translated: CAPSAGEGNGELFF.

The CDR3 DNA is TGTGCCAGCAGTGAACAGCCTAGCACAGATACGCAGTATTTT. It is translated as CASSEQPSTDTQYF. This chain joins TRBV25-1 and TRBJ2-3; the D is unclear. In germline, CDR1 is MGHDK, CDR2 SYGVNS. V shed 2 bases and J shed 0 bases, with 6 bases lying between them. The CDR3 loop spans 14 amino acids.

Only one count was recorded for this clone. This sequence joins TRBV28 and TRBJ1-1, with 7 bases fitting TRBD1. J lost 3 bases, V lost 6 bases, and 10 bases had no gene match. The germline CDR1 and CDR2 sequences are MDHEN and SYDVKM. This CDR3 spans 15 amino acids. The CDR3 sequence: CASSPGGGADTEAFF. DNA of the CDR3: TGTGCCAGCAGCCCAGGGGGGGGCGCTGACACTGAAGCTTTCTTT.

This clone counts as medium-sized. The chain joins TRBV5-1 to TRBJ2-5, with 8 bases aligning to TRBD2. The CDR3 is 15 residues long. CDR1 is SGHRS and CDR2 is YFSETQ in the germline V gene. J gave up 2 bases and V 4 bases, and 7 bases lay outside the gene matches. This chain's CDR3 is CASSPAGVQQETQYF. The DNA for the CDR3 is TGCGCCAGCAGCCCAGCGGGGGTACAGCAAGAGACCCAGTACTTC.

This chain uses TRBV5-3 with TRBJ1-1; no firm D call. TRBV5-3 is filed as an ORF, its function uncertain. The CDR3 is 14 amino acids. V was clipped by 2 bases and J by 4 bases, with 12 bases between them. CDR3 nucleotide sequence: TGTGCCAGAAGCTTCGGAAATGGTGGCACTGAAGCTTTCTTT. Translated: CARSFGNGGTEAFF.

The CDR3 here is CACPRLAGGPNEQFF. The CDR3 DNA reads TGTGCCTGCCCCCGACTAGCGGGAGGACCTAATGAGCAGTTCTTC. V and J are TRBV30 and TRBJ2-1; 13 nucleotides match TRBD2. V shed 6 bases and J 7 bases; nucleotides not matched to a gene: 9. Germline V gene data show CDR1 as GTSNPN and CDR2 as SVGIG (reference sequence). The CDR3 contains 15 residues.

In this sample, this clone turned up many times. The chain combines TRBV21-1 with TRBJ2-5; the table assigns TRBD2, which was not confirmed against the DNA. TRBV21-1 constitutes a pseudogene. The CDR3 loop spans 16 amino acids. The CDR3 sequence is CASSKSSSGGPGTQYF. The CDR3 DNA follows: TGTGCCAGCAGCAAGTCGTCTAGCGGGGGGCCTGGGACCCAGTACTTC.